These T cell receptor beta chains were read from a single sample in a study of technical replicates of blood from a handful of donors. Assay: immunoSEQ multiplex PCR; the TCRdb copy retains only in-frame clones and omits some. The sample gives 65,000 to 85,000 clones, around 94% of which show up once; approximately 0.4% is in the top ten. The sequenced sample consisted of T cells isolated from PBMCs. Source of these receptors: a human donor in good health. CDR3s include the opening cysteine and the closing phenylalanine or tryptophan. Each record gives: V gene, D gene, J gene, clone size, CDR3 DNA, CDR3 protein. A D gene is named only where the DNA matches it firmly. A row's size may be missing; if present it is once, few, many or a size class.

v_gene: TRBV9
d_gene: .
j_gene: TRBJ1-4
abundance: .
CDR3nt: TGTGCCAGCAGCGTAGAGGGGGGGACTAATGAAAAACTGTTTTTT
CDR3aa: CASSVEGGTNEKLFF

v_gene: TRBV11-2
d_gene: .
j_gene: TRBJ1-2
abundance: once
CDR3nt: TGTGCCAGCAGCTTAGTCCCCGGGAGGGGAGAGAATGGCTACACCTTC
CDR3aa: CASSLVPGRGENGYTF

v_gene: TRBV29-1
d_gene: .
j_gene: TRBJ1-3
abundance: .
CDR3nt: TGCAGCGTTTGGCAAGGGGGCTCTGGAAACACCATATATTTT
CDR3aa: CSVWQGGSGNTIYF

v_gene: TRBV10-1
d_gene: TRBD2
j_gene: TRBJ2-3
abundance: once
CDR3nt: TGCGCCAGCAGTGACCCCGGGACTAGCGGGAATACAGATACGCAGTATTTT
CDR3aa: CASSDPGTSGNTDTQYF

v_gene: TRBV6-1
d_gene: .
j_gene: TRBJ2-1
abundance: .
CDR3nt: TGTCCTGACTCTAGCTCCTACAATGAGCAGTTCTTC
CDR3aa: CPDSSSYNEQFF

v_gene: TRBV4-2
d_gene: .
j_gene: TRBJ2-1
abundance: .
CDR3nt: TGTGCCAGCAGCCAGGATTACGGGACTCCCTACAATGAGCAGTTCTTC
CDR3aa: CASSQDYGTPYNEQFF

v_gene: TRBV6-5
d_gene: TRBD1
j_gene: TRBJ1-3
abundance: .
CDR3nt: TGTGCCAGCAGTTACTCTACGGGACAGGGGCGAAACACCATATATTTT
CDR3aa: CASSYSTGQGRNTIYF

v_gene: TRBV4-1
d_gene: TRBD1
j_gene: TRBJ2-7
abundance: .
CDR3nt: TGCGCCAGCAGCCAGTACAGGGGGCTCACGGAGCAGTACTTC
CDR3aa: CASSQYRGLTEQYF

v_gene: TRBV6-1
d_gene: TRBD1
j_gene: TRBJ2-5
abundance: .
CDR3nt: TGTGCCAGCAGTGCAGTGACAGGGGGAGGGGGGACCCAGTACTTC
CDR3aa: CASSAVTGGGGTQYF

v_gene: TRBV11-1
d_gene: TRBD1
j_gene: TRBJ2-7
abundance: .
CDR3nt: TGTGCCAGCAACTCGCCCGGGACAGGGGGCGAAGAGCAGTACTTC
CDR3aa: CASNSPGTGGEEQYF

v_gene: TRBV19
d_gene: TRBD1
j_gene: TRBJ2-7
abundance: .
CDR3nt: TGTGCCAGTAGTATATCCCCCACAGGGGGCTACGAGCAGTACTTC
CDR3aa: CASSISPTGGYEQYF

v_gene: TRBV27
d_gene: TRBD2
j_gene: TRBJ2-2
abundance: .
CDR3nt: TGTGCCATCTTAGCGGGAGGGGGGGAGCTGTTTTTT
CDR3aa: CAILAGGGELFF

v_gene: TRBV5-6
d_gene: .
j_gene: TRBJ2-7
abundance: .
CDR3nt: TGTGCCAGCAGCTTGCCGGGACTGAGGGAGCAGTACTTC
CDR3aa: CASSLPGLREQYF

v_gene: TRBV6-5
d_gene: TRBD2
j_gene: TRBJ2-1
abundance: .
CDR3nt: TGTGCCAGCAGAGCCGGGACTAGACCCTACAATGAGCAGTTCTTC
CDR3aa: CASRAGTRPYNEQFF

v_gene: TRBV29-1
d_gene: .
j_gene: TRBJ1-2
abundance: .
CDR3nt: TGCAGCGCCGCTGACAAGTCAGGTGGCTACACCTTC
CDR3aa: CSAADKSGGYTF

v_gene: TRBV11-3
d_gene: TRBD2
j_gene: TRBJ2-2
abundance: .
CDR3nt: TGTGCCAGCAGCTTAGAAGGGGAGCGGGAGTGGGGCACCGGGGAGCTGTTTTTT
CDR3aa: CASSLEGEREWGTGELFF

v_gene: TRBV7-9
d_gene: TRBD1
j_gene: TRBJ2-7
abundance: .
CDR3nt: TGTGCCAGCAGCTTAGCGGACAGGGGAAATTACGAGCAGTACTTC
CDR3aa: CASSLADRGNYEQYF

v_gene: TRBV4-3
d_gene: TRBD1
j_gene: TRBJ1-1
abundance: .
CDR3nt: TGCGCCAGCAGCAAAGGGACAGGGATGAACACTGAAGCTTTCTTT
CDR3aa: CASSKGTGMNTEAFF

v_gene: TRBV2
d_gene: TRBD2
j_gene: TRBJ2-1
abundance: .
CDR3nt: TGTGCCAGCATTGGAAGCGGGGGTGACAATGAGCAGTTCTTC
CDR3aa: CASIGSGGDNEQFF

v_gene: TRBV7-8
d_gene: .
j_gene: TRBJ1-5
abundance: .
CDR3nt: TGTGCCAGCAGCCCCGGTGGTCAGCCCCAGCATTTT
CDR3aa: CASSPGGQPQHF

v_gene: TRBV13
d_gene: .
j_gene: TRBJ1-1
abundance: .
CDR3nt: TGTGCCAGCAGCTTGCGGGCCGACACTGAAGCTTTCTTT
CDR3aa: CASSLRADTEAFF

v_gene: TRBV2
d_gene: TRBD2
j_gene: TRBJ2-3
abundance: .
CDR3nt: TGTGCCAGCAGGGGGACTAGCGGGCGTGGGGATACGCAGTATTTT
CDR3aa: CASRGTSGRGDTQYF

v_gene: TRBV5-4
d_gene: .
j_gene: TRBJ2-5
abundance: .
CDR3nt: TGTGCCAGCAGCGGAGGGGTTGGGGAGACCCAGTACTTC
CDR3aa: CASSGGVGETQYF

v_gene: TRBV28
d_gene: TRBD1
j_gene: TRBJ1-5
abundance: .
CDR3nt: TGTGCCAGCAGTTTTTCCCCGGACAGGTCCCACCTTTATAGCAATCAGCCCCAGCATTTT
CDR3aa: CASSFSPDRSHLYSNQPQHF

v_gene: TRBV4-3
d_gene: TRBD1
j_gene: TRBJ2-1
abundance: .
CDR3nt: TGCGCCAGCAGCCAAGCTCCTACAGGGGGCGCAAGCTACAATGAGCAGTTCTTC
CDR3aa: CASSQAPTGGASYNEQFF

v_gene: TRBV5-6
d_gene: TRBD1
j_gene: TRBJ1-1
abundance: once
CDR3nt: TGTGCCAGCGGATTGACAGGGGTTAAATCGGGCACTGAAGCTTTCTTT
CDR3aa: CASGLTGVKSGTEAFF

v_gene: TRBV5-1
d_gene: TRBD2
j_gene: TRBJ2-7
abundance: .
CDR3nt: TGCGCCAGCAGCTTGCAGACTAGCAGCTACGAGCAGTACTTC
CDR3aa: CASSLQTSSYEQYF

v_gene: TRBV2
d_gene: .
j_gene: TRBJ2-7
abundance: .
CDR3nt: TGTGCCAGCAGTGTTAGGGGCTCCTACGAGCAGTACTTC
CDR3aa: CASSVRGSYEQYF

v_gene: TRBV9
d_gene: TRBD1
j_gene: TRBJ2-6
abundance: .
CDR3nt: TGTGCCAGCAGTGCACAGGGACAGGGAAAGGTCTCTGGGGCCAACGTCCTGACTTTC
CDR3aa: CASSAQGQGKVSGANVLTF

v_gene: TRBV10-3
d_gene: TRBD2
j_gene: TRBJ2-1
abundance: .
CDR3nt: TGTGCCGGCGCTAGCGGGAGTTCCTACAATGAGCAGTTCTTC
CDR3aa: CAGASGSSYNEQFF

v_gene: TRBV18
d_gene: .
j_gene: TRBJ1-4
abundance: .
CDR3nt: TGTGCCAGCTCACCGCCGGCAGTCCAGGGGGAAAAACTGTTTTTT
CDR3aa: CASSPPAVQGEKLFF

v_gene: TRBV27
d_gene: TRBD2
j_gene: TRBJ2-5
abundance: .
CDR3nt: TGTGCCAGCAGTTTACGCCCCCGGGGGAGGGTAGAGACCCAGTACTTC
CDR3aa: CASSLRPRGRVETQYF